This T cell receptor (beta chain) comes out of a study of blood T cell repertoires in COVID-19 (dated by TCRdb to about 2020). Looking at the study overall: Samples from collaborators originated in the United States, Italy and Spain and spanned both the acute and convalescent phases of COVID-19. The prospective study material was composed of cDNA or gDNA derived from T cells, B-cell-depleted T cells, or PBMCs. The dataset comprised deeply sampled blood TCRbeta repertoires from subjects exposed to, actively infected with, or recovered from COVID-19. The repertoires were released in a freely available public database intended as a resource for research on the immune response to SARS-CoV-2. The samples were drawn from the first 160 participants of the ongoing ImmuneRACE study and from 1,254 subjects provided by 6 global collaborators. The sample metadata nearly always contained a de-identified subject ID, COVID-19 status, age in years and sex. Where available, HLA class I and class II types were obtained from metadata supplied by the sample provider rather than from assay-based typing. General study outcomes and caveats: How much clinical and demographic metadata was included differed by source and by participant, and the metadata was provided uncurated.

The V end loses 3 bases and the J end loses 5 bases, and a stretch of 13 bases separates them. There are 13 amino acids in the CDR3, from cysteine to phenylalanine inclusive. Just CDR3 DNA is preserved here, 39 bases in frame from base 1. From the germline V gene, CDR1 is SQVTM and CDR2 is ANQGSEA. Concerning this clone: This receptor's antigen is unknown. Base qualities are not provided; no much larger clone lies one nucleotide away.

The immunoSEQ Assay, a bias-controlled multiplex PCR, was used to amplify TCRbeta CDR3 regions from genomic DNA. As for the original processing: Nucleated cell counts per sample were estimated from amplification of reference gene primers within the assay. Sequence reads were collapsed and filtered to measure the absolute abundance of every unique TCRbeta CDR3 rearrangement. For each sample, productive Simpson clonality was calculated by taking the square root of Simpson's diversity index across productive rearrangements. TCRdb re-hosts the immuneACCESS table, in-frame sequences only. Its copies lack some clones; in the studies checked, an unresolved V gene accounts for under half of them, and the cause for the rest is not known. The DNA gave D and trimming, while V, J and clone size come from that table. The sample data list more than 150,000 clones, and 70% to 85% of these were observed just once. Jointly, the top ten make up approximately 7.3% of the sample.

Collaborating institutions collected whole blood in K2EDTA tubes following their own protocols. Collaborator samples were shipped for TCRbeta analysis as frozen whole blood, isolated PBMCs, or DNA extracted from either sample type. The specimen sequenced was peripheral blood. The rearrangement joined TRBV29-1 to TRBJ1-1; a weak D assignment points to TRBD1 (5 bases agree). This sequence was found in a human donor in a cohort sampled during active COVID-19. CDR3 loop: CSVEKVRGTEAFF. At the DNA level, the sequence is TGCAGCGTTGAGAAGGTAAGGGGAACTGAAGCTTTCTTT.